The 8 T cell receptor beta chains reported below all come from one sample, sequenced in a study of blood T cell repertoires in COVID-19. Here immunoSEQ multiplex PCR was the method, and the copy in TCRdb shows in-frame clones only, minus some. The data contain a few hundred thousand clones, more than 70% of them singletons. The sample taken for sequencing was PBMCs or T cells enriched from blood (not recorded which). These receptors all come from a woman aged 35 to 49 with acute COVID-19.

The chain links TRBV7-9 to TRBJ2-5, with 12 positions matching TRBD2. CDR1 is SEHNR and CDR2 is FQNEAQ in the germline V gene (reference sequence). The CDR3 is 16 amino acids. Germline trimming cut 3 bases from V and 9 bases from J; bases unmatched to any gene: 11. The CDR3 DNA reads TGTGCCAGCAGCTTCGAAGCGACTAGCGGGAGAGGGGCCCAGTACTTC. Encoded protein: CASSFEATSGRGAQYF.

The rearrangement joins TRBV19 to TRBJ2-4, with 7 bases lining up with TRBD2. Germline V gene lookup returns CDR1 LNHDA and CDR2 SQIVND (reference sequence). The CDR3 sequence is 14 residues long. V was pared by 3 bases and J by 6 bases, with 5 bases of the junction left unmatched. CDR3 loop: CASSISGVGNIQYF. CDR3 in DNA: TGTGCCAGTAGTATCAGCGGGGTGGGAAACATTCAGTACTTC.

The genes are TRBV13 and TRBJ2-5; TRBD1 matches 8 bases. The CDR3 has 14 amino acids. V shed 5 bases and J 1 base; nucleotides not matched to a gene: 3. The V gene's germline CDR1 is PRHDT and CDR2 FYEKMQ (reference sequence). The CDR3 here is CASSQGTGQETQYF. For the CDR3, the DNA is TGTGCCAGCAGCCAGGGGACAGGCCAAGAGACCCAGTACTTC.

The chain is built from TRBV3-1 (or the pseudogene TRBV3-2) and TRBJ2-3; D remains ambiguous. CDR3 length: 15 amino acids. Trimming removed 0 bases at V and 1 base at J, with 8 bases between. Germline loops: CDR1 LGHDT, CDR2 YNNKEL (reference sequence). The CDR3 coding sequence is TGTGCCAGCAGCCAAGATCCCCGGGGCACAGATACGCAGTATTTT. Encoded protein: CASSQDPRGTDTQYF.

The V call is TRBV19, the J call TRBJ2-4; 7 nucleotides match TRBD2. CDR1 is LNHDA, CDR2 SQIVND, per germline (reference sequence). The V gene end was trimmed by 3 bases and the J gene end by 8 bases; junction bases not matched to a gene: 4. The CDR3 spans 13 residues. The DNA for the CDR3 is TGTGCCAGTAGTATGGGGGGGACGGACATTCAGTACTTC. It yields the protein CASSMGGTDIQYF.

V is TRBV7-3 and J is TRBJ2-3; possible D gene TRBD2, 5 bases. V was clipped by 4 bases and J by 11 bases, with 25 bases between them. Per germline, CDR1 SGHTA and CDR2 FQGTGA. The length of the CDR3 is 16 residues. The CDR3 DNA sequence: TGTGCCAGCAGCTCGTACCGGACCGGGGAACGGGTCCTGCAGTATTTT. Amino acids: CASSSYRTGERVLQYF.

The V gene is TRBV5-1, the J gene TRBJ2-2; D is undetermined. Germline values: CDR1 SGHRS, CDR2 YFSETQ. V lost 4 bases and J 3 bases, leaving 4 bases between the germline ends. This CDR3 has 12 residues. CDR3 sequence: CASSPDTGELFF. Here the CDR3 DNA reads TGCGCCAGCAGCCCGGACACCGGGGAGCTGTTTTTT.

This chain joins TRBV13 and TRBJ1-6; weak D call: TRBD1 (5 bases). The CDR3 spans 15 residues. V was pared by 3 bases and J by 13 bases, with 19 bases between. Looked up from germline, CDR1 is PRHDT and CDR2 is FYEKMQ (reference sequence). CDR3 sequence: CASSLGTGQGGPLHF. CDR3 sequence (DNA): TGTGCCAGCAGCTTGGGTACAGGCCAAGGAGGGCCCCTCCACTTT. The variable domain in full, completed from reference TRBV13 and TRBJ1-6, reads AAGVIQSPRHLIKEKRETATLKCYPIPRHDTVYWYQQGPGQDPQFLISFYEKMQSDKGSIPDRFSAQQFSDYHSELNMSSLELGDSALYFCASSLGTGQGGPLHFGNGTRLTVT.